The TCR beta chain described here comes from a study of blood T cells in healthy people across ages. General observations from the study: There were more naive CD4+ cells and higher diversity in long-lived donors than in aged donors.

Note on this clonotype: The antigen is not known.

A second PCR, run for roughly 6 to 11 cycles, used a sample-barcoded 5' primer plus a J-beta primer mix. Every cDNA molecule bore a tag from a template-switch adaptor containing 12 random nucleotides. Each CDR3 protein gets one entry after TCRdb re-called the 5' RACE reads with MiXCR. The sample shows about 1.4 million distinct CDR3 sequences, approximately 59% of them seen only once. V gave up 1 base and J gave up 8 bases, with 12 bases separating them. The CDR3 totals 13 residues. CDR1 and CDR2 from the germline V gene are DFQATT and SNEGSKA (reference sequence). No fewer than 5.5 micrograms of total RNA were isolated from every sample.

The source material was blood. The chain carries TRBV20-1 and TRBJ2-1; D unresolved. This TCR was recovered from a man younger than 35 in good health. DNA for the CDR3: TGCAGTGCTAGAGTTGAGAGTAGCTATGAGCAGTTCTTC. Its translation is CSARVESSYEQFF.